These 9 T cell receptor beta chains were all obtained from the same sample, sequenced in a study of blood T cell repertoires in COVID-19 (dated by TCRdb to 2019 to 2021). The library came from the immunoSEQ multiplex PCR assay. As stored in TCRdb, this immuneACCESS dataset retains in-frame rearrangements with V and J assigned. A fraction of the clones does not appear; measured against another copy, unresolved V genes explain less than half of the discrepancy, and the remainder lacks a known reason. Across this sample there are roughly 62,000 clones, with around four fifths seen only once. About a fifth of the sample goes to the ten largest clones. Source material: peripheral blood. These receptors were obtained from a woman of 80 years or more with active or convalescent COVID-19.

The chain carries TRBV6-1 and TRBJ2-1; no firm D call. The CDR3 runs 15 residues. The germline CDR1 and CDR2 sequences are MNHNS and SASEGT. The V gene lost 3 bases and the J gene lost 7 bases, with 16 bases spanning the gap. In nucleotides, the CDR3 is TGTGCCAGCAGTGAGCAGGCAGTTGGGTTTAATGAGCAGTTCTTC. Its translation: CASSEQAVGFNEQFF.

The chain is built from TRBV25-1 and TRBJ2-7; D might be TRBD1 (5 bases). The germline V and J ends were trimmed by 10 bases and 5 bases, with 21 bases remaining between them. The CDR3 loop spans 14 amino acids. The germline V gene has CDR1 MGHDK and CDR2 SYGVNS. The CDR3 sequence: CATQMTVTTNEQYF. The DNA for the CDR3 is TGTGCCACCCAAATGACAGTCACTACCAACGAGCAGTACTTC.

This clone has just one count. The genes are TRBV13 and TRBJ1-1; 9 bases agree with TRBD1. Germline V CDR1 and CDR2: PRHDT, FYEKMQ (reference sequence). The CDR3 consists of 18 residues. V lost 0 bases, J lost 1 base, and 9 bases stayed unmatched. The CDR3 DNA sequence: TGTGCCAGCAGCTTAGGGTTGCGCCCGGGACAGGGGAACACTGAAGCTTTCTTT. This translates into CASSLGLRPGQGNTEAFF.

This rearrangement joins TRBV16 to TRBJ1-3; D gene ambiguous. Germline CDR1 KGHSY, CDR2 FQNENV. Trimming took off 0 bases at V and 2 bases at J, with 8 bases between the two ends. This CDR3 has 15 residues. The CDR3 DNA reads TGTGCCAGCAGCCAATCGGGCAGCACTGGAAACACCATATATTTT. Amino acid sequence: CASSQSGSTGNTIYF.

CDR3: CASSQGQLVNYGYTF. CDR3 in DNA: TGTGCCAGCAGCCAAGGACAGCTCGTAAACTATGGCTACACCTTC. The rearrangement links TRBV4-2 to TRBJ1-2; weak D call: TRBD1 (5 bases). CDR1 and CDR2 (germline): LGHNA, YNFKEQ. The CDR3 totals 15 residues. V shed 1 base and J shed 2 bases, with 11 bases lying between them.

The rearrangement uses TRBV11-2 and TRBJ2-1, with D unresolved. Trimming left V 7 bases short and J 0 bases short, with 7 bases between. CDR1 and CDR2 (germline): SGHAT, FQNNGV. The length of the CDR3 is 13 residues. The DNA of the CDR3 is TGTGCCAGCACCCCCAGCTCCTACAATGAGCAGTTCTTC. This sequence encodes CASTPSSYNEQFF.

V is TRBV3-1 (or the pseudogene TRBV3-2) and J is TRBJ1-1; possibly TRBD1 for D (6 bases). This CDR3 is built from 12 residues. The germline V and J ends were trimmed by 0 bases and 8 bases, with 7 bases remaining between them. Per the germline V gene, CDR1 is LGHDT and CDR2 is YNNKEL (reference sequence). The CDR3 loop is CASSQDRGEAFF. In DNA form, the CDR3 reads TGTGCCAGCAGCCAAGACAGGGGAGAAGCTTTCTTT.

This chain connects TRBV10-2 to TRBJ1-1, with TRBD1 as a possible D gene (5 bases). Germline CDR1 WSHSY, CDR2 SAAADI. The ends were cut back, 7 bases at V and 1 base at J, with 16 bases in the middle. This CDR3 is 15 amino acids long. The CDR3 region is CASIGAPRGNTEAFF. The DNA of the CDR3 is TGCGCCAGCATCGGGGCCCCGCGGGGGAACACTGAAGCTTTCTTT.

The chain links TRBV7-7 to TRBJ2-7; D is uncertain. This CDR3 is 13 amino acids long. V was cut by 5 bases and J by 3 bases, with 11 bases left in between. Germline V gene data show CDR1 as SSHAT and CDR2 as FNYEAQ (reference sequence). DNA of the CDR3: TGTGCCAGCAGCGTGGCAGAATACTACGAGCAGTACTTC. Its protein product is CASSVAEYYEQYF.